This T cell receptor beta chain was recovered during a study of CD8 T cells in Susac syndrome. Sequencing of TCR beta was performed on blood CD8+ and CD4+ T cells. An input of 0.5 to 1 ug of RNA was subjected to reverse transcription using random hexamers. TCR beta CDR3 was amplified by immunoSEQ covering 54 Vbeta and 13 Jbeta. A single record per CDR3 protein comes from TCRdb applying MiXCR to the immunoSEQ multiplex PCR reads. Of 300,000 to 350,000 distinct CDR3 sequences in the sample, under 95% were seen once. The CDR3 has 16 residues. Trimming cost V 4 bases and J 0 bases; bases outside gene matches: 4. CDR1 and CDR2 (germline): MDHEN, SYDVKM.

This clonotype originated in a human donor with multiple sclerosis. The J gene is TRBJ2-1, the V gene TRBV28; TRBD2 aligns across 9 bases. Specimen: CD4+ T cells from PBMCs. CDR3 bases: TGTGCCAGCAGTTCGGCGACTAGCGGCTCCTACAATGAGCAGTTCTTC. Its translation is CASSSATSGSYNEQFF.